This T cell receptor beta chain was found in a study of T cell clones after liver transplantation. On the study more broadly: Timepoints were pre-transplant, pre-withdrawal, and after withdrawal was completed or failed.

The CDR3 loop spans 14 amino acids. V lost 2 bases and J lost 6, with 11 bases in between. The germline V gene encodes CDR1 MNHEY and CDR2 SVGAGI. About this clone itself: Its target is unknown.

The protocol was immunoSEQ multiplex PCR, while the TCRdb copy is restricted to in-frame clones and leaves out a portion. The data hold about 99,000 clones, with approximately 78% observed a single time. Regarding the study as a whole: Graft donor-reactive T cells possibly entered the graft instead of undergoing deletion. In a couple of subjects, few donor cells limited the measurable donor-reactive repertoire.

The TCR sequence derives from a human donor who received a liver transplant. The material sequenced was CD4+ T cells from blood, taken before liver transplant. The rearrangement links TRBV6-5 to TRBJ2-1, with D uncertain. The CDR3 nucleotides are TGTGCCAGCAGTTACGACCAGTCACTCAATGAGCAGTTCTTC. Its protein product is CASSYDQSLNEQFF.